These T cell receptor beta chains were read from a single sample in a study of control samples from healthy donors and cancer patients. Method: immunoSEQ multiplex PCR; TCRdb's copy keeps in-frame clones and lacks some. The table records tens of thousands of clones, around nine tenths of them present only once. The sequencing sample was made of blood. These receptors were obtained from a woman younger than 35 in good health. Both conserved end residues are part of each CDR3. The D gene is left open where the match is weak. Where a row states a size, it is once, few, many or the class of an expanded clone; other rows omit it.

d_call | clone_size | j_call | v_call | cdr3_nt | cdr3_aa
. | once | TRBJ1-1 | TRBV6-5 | TGTGCCAGTGGGGAGCACACTGAAGCTTTCTTT | CASGEHTEAFF
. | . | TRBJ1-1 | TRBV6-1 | TGTGCCAGCAGGGAATCCCTCAAGTCAGGGTGGACTGAAGCTTTCTTT | CASRESLKSGWTEAFF
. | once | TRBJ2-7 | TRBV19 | TGTGCCAGTAGCAAAAACGGACAGCAGTACTTC | CASSKNGQQYF
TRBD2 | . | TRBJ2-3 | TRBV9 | TGTGCCAGCAGCGCCCCATGGACTAGCGGGGGGGCCACAGATACGCAGTATTTT | CASSAPWTSGGATDTQYF
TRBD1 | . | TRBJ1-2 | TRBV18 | TGTGCCAGCTCACCTGGGACAGGGCAGGTCTATGGCTACACCTTC | CASSPGTGQVYGYTF
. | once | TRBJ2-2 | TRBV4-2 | TGTGCCAGCAGCCAAGAAGAGAACACCGGGGAGCTGTTTTTT | CASSQEENTGELFF
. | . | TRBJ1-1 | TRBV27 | TGTGCCAGCAGTTCGACAGTACGCTATGGAGCTTTCTTT | CASSSTVRYGAFF
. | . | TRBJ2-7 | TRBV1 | TGCACCAGCAGCCCGAGAGGTCTAGCGGGGGTCAACTCCTACGAGCAGTACTTC | CTSSPRGLAGVNSYEQYF
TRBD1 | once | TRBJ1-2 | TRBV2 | TGTGCCAGCAGTGGGGACAGGGGAATGGGCTATGGCTACACCTTC | CASSGDRGMGYGYTF
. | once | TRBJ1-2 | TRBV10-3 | TGTGCCATCAGTGAAGGGGGGCGCGCCTATGGCTACACCTTC | CAISEGGRAYGYTF
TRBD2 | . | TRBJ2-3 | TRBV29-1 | TGCAGCGTTGCCCAGCGGGGCGTCAGCACAGATACGCAGTATTTT | CSVAQRGVSTDTQYF
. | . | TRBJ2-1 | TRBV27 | TGTGCCAGCAGCCGAGGGGCAGGGGCGTACAATGAGCAGTTCTTC | CASSRGAGAYNEQFF
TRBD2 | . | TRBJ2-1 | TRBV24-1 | TGTGCCACCAGTGATAGAACTAGCGGGGGGGCTTACAATGAGCAGTTCTTC | CATSDRTSGGAYNEQFF
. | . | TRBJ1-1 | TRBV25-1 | TGTGCCAGCAGTGCACAAGTGAACACTGAAGCTTTCTTT | CASSAQVNTEAFF
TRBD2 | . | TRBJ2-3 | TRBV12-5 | TGTGCTAGTGGTTTGGTACCCGACGGACTAGCGGTAGTAACAGATACGCAGTATTTT | CASGLVPDGLAVVTDTQYF
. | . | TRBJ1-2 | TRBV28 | TGTGCCAGCGCACCAACAGGAGCCTATGGCTACACCTTC | CASAPTGAYGYTF
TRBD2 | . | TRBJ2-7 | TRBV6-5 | TGTGCCAGCAGTTACTCTTCGGAACTAGCGGGGATCCGGTACTTC | CASSYSSELAGIRYF
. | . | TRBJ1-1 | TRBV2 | TGTGCCAGCAGTGACCCCAGGGCCAGGGTGAGAACTGAAGCTTTCTTT | CASSDPRARVRTEAFF
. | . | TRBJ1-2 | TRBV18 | TGTGCCAGCTCACCCTCACCTAGTTCCGGGGGTCCCTATGGCTACACCTTC | CASSPSPSSGGPYGYTF
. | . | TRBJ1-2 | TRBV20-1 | TGCAGTGCTAGAGATCGACCACTTACACCTTTC | CSARDRPLTPF
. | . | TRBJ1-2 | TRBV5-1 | TGCGCCAGCAGCCCTGGCCGGGGGGTGGATGGCTACACCTTC | CASSPGRGVDGYTF
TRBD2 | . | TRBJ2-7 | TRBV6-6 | TGTGCCAGCAGTCAACATACTAGCGGGGACACCTACGAGCAGTACTTC | CASSQHTSGDTYEQYF
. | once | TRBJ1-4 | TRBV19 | TGTGCCAGTAGAAACTGGGACGGGAATGAAAAACTGTTTTTT | CASRNWDGNEKLFF
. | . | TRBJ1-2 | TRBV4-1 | TGCGCCAGCAGCCAAGGTCCCCTTCCGGGAGATGGTGGCTACACCTTC | CASSQGPLPGDGGYTF
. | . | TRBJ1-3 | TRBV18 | TGTGCCAGCTCACCGGGTCACTCGTTAGGAAACACCATATATTTT | CASSPGHSLGNTIYF
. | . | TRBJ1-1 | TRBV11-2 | TGTGCCAGCAGCTTAGGAACGGGGGGCGGAACTGAAGCTTTCTTT | CASSLGTGGGTEAFF
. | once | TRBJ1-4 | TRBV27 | TGTGCCAGCAGTTTATACGGGGCGGGGGAAAAACTGTTTTTT | CASSLYGAGEKLFF
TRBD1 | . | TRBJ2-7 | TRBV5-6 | TGTGCCAGCAGCCGGACAGGGAGATCCTACGAGCAGTACTTC | CASSRTGRSYEQYF
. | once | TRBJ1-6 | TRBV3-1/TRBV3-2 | TGTGCCAGCAGCCAAGGTAGGACTGAAAATAATTCACCCCTCCACTTT | CASSQGRTENNSPLHF
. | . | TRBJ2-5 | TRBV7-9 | TGTGCCAGCAGCTTGTGGACGGTTCAAGAGACCCAGTACTTC | CASSLWTVQETQYF
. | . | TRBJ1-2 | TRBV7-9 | TGTGCCAGCAGCGCCGCAGAGGGGTTCTATGGCTACACCTTC | CASSAAEGFYGYTF